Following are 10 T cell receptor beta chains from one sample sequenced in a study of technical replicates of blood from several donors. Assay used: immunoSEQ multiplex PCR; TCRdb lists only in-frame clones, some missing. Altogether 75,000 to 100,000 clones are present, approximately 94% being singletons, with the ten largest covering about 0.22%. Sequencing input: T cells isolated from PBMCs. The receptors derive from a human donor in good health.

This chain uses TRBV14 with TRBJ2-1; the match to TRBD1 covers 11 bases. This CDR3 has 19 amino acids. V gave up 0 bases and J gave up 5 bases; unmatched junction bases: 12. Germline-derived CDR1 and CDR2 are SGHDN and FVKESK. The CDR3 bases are TGTGCCAGCAGCCAAGATTTCCGACCGGGGACAGGGGGGAACAATGAGCAGTTCTTC. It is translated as CASSQDFRPGTGGNNEQFF.

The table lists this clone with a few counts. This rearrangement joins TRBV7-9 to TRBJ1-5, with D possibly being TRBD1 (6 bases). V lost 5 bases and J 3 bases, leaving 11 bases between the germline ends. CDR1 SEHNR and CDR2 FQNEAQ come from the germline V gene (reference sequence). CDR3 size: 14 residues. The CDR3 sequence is CASSLDRLNQPQHF. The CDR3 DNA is TGTGCCAGCAGCCTGGACAGACTCAATCAGCCCCAGCATTTT. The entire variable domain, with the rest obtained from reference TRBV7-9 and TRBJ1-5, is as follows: DTGVSQNPRHKITKRGQNVTFRCDPISEHNRLYWYRQTLGQGPEFLTYFQNEAQLEKSRLLSDRFSAERPKGSFSTLEIQRTEQGDSAMYLCASSLDRLNQPQHFGDGTRLSIL.

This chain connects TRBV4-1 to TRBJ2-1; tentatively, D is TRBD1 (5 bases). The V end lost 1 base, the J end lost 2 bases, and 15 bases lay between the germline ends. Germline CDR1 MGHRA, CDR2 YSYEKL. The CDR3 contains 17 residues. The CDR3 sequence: CASSQAVSTGTYNEQFF. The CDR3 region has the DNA TGCGCCAGCAGCCAAGCGGTTTCAACAGGAACCTACAATGAGCAGTTCTTC.

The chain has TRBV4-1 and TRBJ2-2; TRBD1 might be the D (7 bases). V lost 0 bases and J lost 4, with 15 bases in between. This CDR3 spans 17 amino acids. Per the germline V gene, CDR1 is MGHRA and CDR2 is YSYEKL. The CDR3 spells CASSQDHGGGTTGELFF. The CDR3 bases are TGCGCCAGCAGCCAAGATCACGGAGGGGGCACCACCGGGGAGCTGTTTTTT.

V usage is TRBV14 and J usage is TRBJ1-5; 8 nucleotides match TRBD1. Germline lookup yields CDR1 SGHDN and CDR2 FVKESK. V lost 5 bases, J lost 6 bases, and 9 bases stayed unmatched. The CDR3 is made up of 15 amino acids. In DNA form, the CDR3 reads TGTGCCAGCAGCGAACAGGGGGAGGCGGGTCAGCCCCAGCATTTT. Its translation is CASSEQGEAGQPQHF.

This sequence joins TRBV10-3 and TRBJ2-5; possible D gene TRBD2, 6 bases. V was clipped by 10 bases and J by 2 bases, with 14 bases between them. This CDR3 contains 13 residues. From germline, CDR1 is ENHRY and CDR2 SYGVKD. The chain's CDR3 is CATRTGVQETQYF. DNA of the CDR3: TGTGCCACGAGAACGGGGGTACAAGAGACCCAGTACTTC.

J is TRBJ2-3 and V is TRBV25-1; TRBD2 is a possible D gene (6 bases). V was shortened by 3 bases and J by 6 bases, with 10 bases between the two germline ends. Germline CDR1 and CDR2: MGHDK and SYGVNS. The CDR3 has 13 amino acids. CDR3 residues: CASSERGGDTQYF. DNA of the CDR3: TGTGCCAGCAGTGAGAGGGGAGGTGATACGCAGTATTTT.

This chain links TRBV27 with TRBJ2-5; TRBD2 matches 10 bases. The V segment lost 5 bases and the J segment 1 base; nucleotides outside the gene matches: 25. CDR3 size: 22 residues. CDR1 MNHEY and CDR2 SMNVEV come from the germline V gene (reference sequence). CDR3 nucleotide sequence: TGTGCCAGCAGTCCACCCAGGGGATCTCGGACTTTAGCGGGGGGCTCCCAAGAGACCCAGTACTTC. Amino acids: CASSPPRGSRTLAGGSQETQYF.

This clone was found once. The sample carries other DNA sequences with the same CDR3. DNA for the CDR3: TGCGCCAGCAGCTTGTCTAGCACCGGGGAGCTGTTTTTT. Translation gives CASSLSSTGELFF. The chain carries TRBV5-1 and TRBJ2-2; D not certain. This CDR3 contains 13 residues. Germline V gene lookup returns CDR1 SGHRS and CDR2 YFSETQ. V gave up 1 base and J gave up 4 bases, with 5 bases separating them.

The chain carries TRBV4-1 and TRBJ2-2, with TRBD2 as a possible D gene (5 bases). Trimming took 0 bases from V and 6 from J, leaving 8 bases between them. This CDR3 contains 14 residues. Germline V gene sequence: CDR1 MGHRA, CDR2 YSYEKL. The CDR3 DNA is TGCGCCAGCAGCCAAGATACCGGGGCCGGGGAGCTGTTTTTT. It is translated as CASSQDTGAGELFF.